Sequencing of this T cell receptor (beta chain) was carried out in a study of a mutant IDH1 vaccine in newly diagnosed glioma. Across the study: Visits designated V12 and V13 were conducted at weeks 35 and 47, respectively.

Assay used: immunoSEQ multiplex PCR; TCRdb lists only in-frame clones, some missing. This sample carries 26,000 or so clones, roughly 85% of them seen once, and the ten largest clones take 25% to 35%. Time point meaning: week 35, safety follow-up. Doses comprised 300 ug of mutant IDH1 20-mer peptide each, plus topical imiquimod. Remarks on this clone: Antigen specificity is unknown.

The specimen comprised PBMCs, sampled from a glioma patient whose treatment included an IDH1 peptide vaccine. The receptor's source is a man younger than 45 with glioma.

DNA for the CDR3: TGTGCCATCAGTGAGTCCGGAGGTACCGGGGAGCTGTTTTTT. It yields the protein CAISESGGTGELFF. The chain uses TRBV10-3 and TRBJ2-2; D possibly corresponds to TRBD2 (5 bases). CDR1 is ENHRY and CDR2 is SYGVKD in the germline V gene. This CDR3 is built from 14 residues. V lost 0 bases and J 5 bases, leaving 7 bases between the germline ends.